This entry concerns a single T cell receptor (beta chain). The target antigen is unknown. On the basis of clinical symptoms, serum thyroxine and TRAb, thyroid ultrasound and orbital computed tomography, diagnoses were made. PBMCs were obtained from approximately 10 ml fresh peripheral blood. The sample belongs to a study of T cells in Graves' hyperthyroidism and ophthalmopathy. CDR3 length: 13 residues. The V gene lost 3 bases and the J gene lost 4 bases, with 9 bases spanning the gap. Germline CDR1 is SGHDN and CDR2 is FVKESK. Whole-study findings and limits: Median prediction lead before ophthalmopathy onset was six to eight months with the model.

TCR beta CDR3 region amplification was performed from RNA transcripts. The HTBI set primed first-round TCR CDR3 RT-PCR. A single record per CDR3 protein comes from TCRdb applying MiXCR to the multiplex PCR reads. The repertoire holds about 360,000 distinct CDR3 sequences, with less than 15% as singletons. The source is a man aged 25 to 40 with Graves' hyperthyroidism that later progressed to Graves' ophthalmopathy. The source material was blood. This chain joins TRBV14 and TRBJ1-2, with D hard to call. The CDR3 here is CASSQSGSYGYTF. The CDR3 DNA reads as TGTGCCAGCAGCCAGAGTGGGTCCTATGGCTACACCTTC. Combining the CDR3 with reference TRBV14 and TRBJ1-2 gives the whole variable domain EAGVTQFPSHSVIEKGQTVTLRCDPISGHDNLYWYRRVMGKEIKFLLHFVKESKQDESGMPNNRFLAERTGGTYSTLKVQPAELEDSGVYFCASSQSGSYGYTFGSGTRLTVV.